A selection of T cell receptor beta chains follows, all from one sample in a study of blood T cell repertoires in COVID-19. The repertoire was sequenced with immunoSEQ multiplex PCR; TCRdb's copy has only in-frame clones and lacks some. The sample shows fewer than 700,000 clones, about 88% of them seen only once. The sample comprised peripheral blood. The receptors were gathered from a woman between 50 and 59 years old with COVID-19, enrolled during active disease. Both conserved end residues are part of each CDR3. D genes are given only for firm matches. Clone size appears in some rows only: once, few, many, or a class for an expanded clone.

J gene | D gene | V gene | clone size | CDR3 DNA | CDR3 protein
TRBJ2-7 | TRBD1 | TRBV6-5 | . | TGTGCCAGCGGAAGACAGGGGAGCTCCTACGAGCAGTACTTC | CASGRQGSSYEQYF
TRBJ1-3 | TRBD1 | TRBV2 | . | TGTGCCAGCCGGGACAGGGGCTCTGGAAACACCATATATTTT | CASRDRGSGNTIYF
TRBJ2-7 | TRBD2 | TRBV6-1 | . | TGTGCCAGCAGTGAACCCGGGACTAGCATCCACGAGCAGTACTTC | CASSEPGTSIHEQYF
TRBJ2-7 | . | TRBV28 | . | TGTGCCAGCAGCCTCGGGGGAGAGCAGTACTTC | CASSLGGEQYF
TRBJ1-5 | . | TRBV9 | . | TGTGCCAGCAGCGTAGGAGGACACCCTAATCAGCCCCAGCATTTT | CASSVGGHPNQPQHF
TRBJ1-1 | . | TRBV5-1 | . | TGCGCCAGCAGCTCCGTAGTGCGAAACACTGAAGCTTTCTTT | CASSSVVRNTEAFF
TRBJ2-2 | TRBD1 | TRBV27 | many | TGTGCCAGCAGTTTAACAGGGGGCATGAGAACCGGGGAGCTGTTTTTT | CASSLTGGMRTGELFF
TRBJ1-1 | . | TRBV3-1/TRBV3-2 | once | TGTGCCAGCAGCCAAGTCCCAGGCCACACTGAAGCTTTCTTT | CASSQVPGHTEAFF
TRBJ2-7 | TRBD2 | TRBV19 | . | TGTGCCAGTAGTATTGGAGCGGGGTCCTACGAGCAGTACTTC | CASSIGAGSYEQYF
TRBJ1-3 | TRBD1 | TRBV4-2 | . | TGTGCCAGCAGCCAAGAAAAGGCAGGGGGCTCTGGAAACACCATATATTTT | CASSQEKAGGSGNTIYF
TRBJ1-1 | TRBD1 | TRBV19 | . | TGTGCCAGTAGTCCTCGTAGGGGGCACGGTAAAAGTACTGAAGCTTTCTTT | CASSPRRGHGKSTEAFF
TRBJ2-1 | . | TRBV28 | . | TGTGCCAGCAGGTCTGTAGCGGAAATCTCCTACAATGAGCAGTTCTTC | CASRSVAEISYNEQFF
TRBJ1-5 | . | TRBV30 | . | TGTGCCTGGAAGGGGCAGGGGATTTTTCAGCCCCAGCATTTT | CAWKGQGIFQPQHF
TRBJ1-4 | . | TRBV7-2 | . | TGTGCCAGCAGCCCAGAGATCGGGGCTAATGAAAAACTGTTTTTT | CASSPEIGANEKLFF
TRBJ1-1 | . | TRBV4-2 | . | TGTGCCAGCAGCCAGGGGCTTGACAGGTCTCGGGACGGAGCTTTCTTT | CASSQGLDRSRDGAFF
TRBJ1-2 | . | TRBV7-6 | . | TGTGCCAGCAGCTCGGAACAGGGACTAAACTATGGCTACACCTTC | CASSSEQGLNYGYTF
TRBJ1-1 | . | TRBV2 | once | TGTGCCAGCAGGATGATGAACTCAAACACTGAAGCTTTCTTT | CASRMMNSNTEAFF
TRBJ1-2 | TRBD1 | TRBV7-2 | . | TGTGCCAGCAGCTTACCGGGACAGTATGGCTACACCTTC | CASSLPGQYGYTF
TRBJ2-7 | . | TRBV27 | . | TGTGCCAGCAACTACAGGGAGGGCTACGAGCAGTACTTC | CASNYREGYEQYF
TRBJ2-2 | TRBD1 | TRBV30 | . | TGTGCCTGGGACAGGGGTTTCACCGGGGAGCTGTTTTTT | CAWDRGFTGELFF
TRBJ1-1 | . | TRBV11-2 | few | TGTGCCAGCAGCCGGTCAGGCCACACTGAAGCTTTCTTT | CASSRSGHTEAFF
TRBJ2-5 | . | TRBV27 | . | TGTGCCAGCAGTCCGTTAGACAGGCAGGAGACCCAGTACTTC | CASSPLDRQETQYF
TRBJ2-3 | . | TRBV7-2 | . | TGTGCCAGCAGCCTTTACTCCACAGATACGCAGTATTTT | CASSLYSTDTQYF
TRBJ2-7 | TRBD1 | TRBV11-2 | once | TGTGCCAGCAGCCTTAGAGGCACAGGGGGTGACGAGCAGTACTTC | CASSLRGTGGDEQYF
TRBJ1-2 | . | TRBV18 | . | TGTGCCAGCTCACCGGACAGCGCCGGCTACACCTTC | CASSPDSAGYTF
TRBJ2-2 | TRBD2 | TRBV5-6 | few | TGTGCCAGCAGCATTACTAGCGGGCTTAACACCGGGGAGCTGTTTTTT | CASSITSGLNTGELFF
TRBJ2-7 | TRBD2 | TRBV19 | . | TGTGCCAGTAGTATGGCGTCTAGCGGCTACGAGCAGTACTTC | CASSMASSGYEQYF
TRBJ2-3 | TRBD2 | TRBV3-1/TRBV3-2 | . | TGTGCCAGCAGCCAAGCTAGCGGGGGCCCCACAGATACGCAGTATTTT | CASSQASGGPTDTQYF
TRBJ2-5 | TRBD2 | TRBV5-1 | . | TGCGCCAGCAGCTGGAGCGGGAGGCGGGAAGAGACCCAGTACTTC | CASSWSGRREETQYF
TRBJ1-1 | TRBD1 | TRBV6-4 | . | TGTGCCAGCAGCACAGGGGTTGGTAAAGTAGCTTTCTTT | CASSTGVGKVAFF
TRBJ2-1 | TRBD2 | TRBV24-1 | . | TGTGCCACCAGTGACGCAGGACTAGCGGTCCCCTACAATGAGCAGTTCTTC | CATSDAGLAVPYNEQFF
TRBJ2-1 | TRBD2 | TRBV9 | . | TGTGCCAGCAGCGTAGGAGTCGGGGGGGCCTCTGAGCAGTTCTTC | CASSVGVGGASEQFF
TRBJ1-1 | . | TRBV29-1 | . | TGCAGCGTGCCAGGGGAATCGAACACTGAAGCTTTCTTT | CSVPGESNTEAFF
TRBJ2-2 | . | TRBV6-6 | . | TGTGCCGTTCTTACGGACACCGGGGAGCTGTTTTTT | CAVLTDTGELFF
TRBJ2-1 | . | TRBV6-5 | . | TGTGCCAGCAGATGGGGGGGCCTCAATGAGCAGTTCTTC | CASRWGGLNEQFF
TRBJ1-1 | . | TRBV5-1 | . | TGCGCCAGCTACACCCTCCGGGGAACTGAAGCTTTCTTT | CASYTLRGTEAFF
TRBJ2-7 | . | TRBV27 | . | TGTGCCACCTGGACTGAGCGCTACGAGCAGTACTTC | CATWTERYEQYF
TRBJ1-1 | . | TRBV2 | . | TGTGCCAGCCGCGAAAGGGGGGGAAGCACTGAAGCTTTCTTT | CASRERGGSTEAFF
TRBJ1-1 | . | TRBV30 | . | TGTGCCTTTCGGAAAACAGGGATCGAGACTGAAGCTTTCTTT | CAFRKTGIETEAFF
TRBJ2-7 | . | TRBV28 | once | TGTGCCAGCAGCCCCTCGCGGGAAGGCTACGAGCAGTACTTC | CASSPSREGYEQYF
TRBJ1-1 | TRBD1 | TRBV9 | . | TGTGCCAGCAGCCCCATGACGGGGTGGGACAGGGAAGCTTTCTTT | CASSPMTGWDREAFF
TRBJ1-2 | . | TRBV11-2 | . | TGTGCCAGCAGCTCGCCCACAGGGTTGACTAACTATGGCTACACCTTC | CASSSPTGLTNYGYTF
TRBJ2-7 | . | TRBV13 | . | TGTGCCAGCAGCTTAAACATACCCTCCTACGAGCAGTACTTC | CASSLNIPSYEQYF
TRBJ2-3 | TRBD1 | TRBV3-1/TRBV3-2 | . | TGTGCCAGCAGCCAAGACAGGGGGCGAAATACGCAGTATTTT | CASSQDRGRNTQYF
TRBJ1-1 | . | TRBV28 | . | TGCAGAGGAGGGGAAGCTTTCTTT | CRGGEAFF
TRBJ2-7 | TRBD1 | TRBV29-1 | . | TGCAGCGTTGAATGGGACAGGGGGCCCTACGCGCAGTACTTC | CSVEWDRGPYAQYF
TRBJ2-6 | . | TRBV18 | . | TGTGCCAGCTCACTCGTCCCTGGGGCCAACGTCCTGACTTTC | CASSLVPGANVLTF
TRBJ2-1 | TRBD2 | TRBV3-1/TRBV3-2 | . | TGTGCCAGCAGCCAAGATCCGGACGGGGGGGTTGGTGAGCAGTTCTTC | CASSQDPDGGVGEQFF
TRBJ1-1 | . | TRBV2 | once | TGTGCCAGCTACCCACCACAGGGATACCCAGGGGAGACTGAAGCTTTCTTT | CASYPPQGYPGETEAFF
TRBJ1-5 | . | TRBV6-5 | . | TGTGCTACACGACGGGGGGCAAATAGCAATCAGCCCCAGCATTTT | CATRRGANSNQPQHF
TRBJ2-1 | TRBD2 | TRBV18 | . | TGTGCCAGCTCACCGTTAGCGGGGTCCTGGCAGTTCTTC | CASSPLAGSWQFF
TRBJ1-1 | . | TRBV6-5 | . | TGTGCCAGCACAAGGGGGGGAGGAACTGAAGCTTTCTTT | CASTRGGGTEAFF
TRBJ1-4 | . | TRBV6-1 | . | TGTGCCAGCAGTGAAGCAGCAGGCCACGCAACTAATGAAAAACTGTTTTTT | CASSEAAGHATNEKLFF
TRBJ1-1 | . | TRBV30 | few | TGTGCCTGGAGCTTATCGGGGGGGGAAACTGAAGCTTTCTTT | CAWSLSGGETEAFF
TRBJ1-1 | TRBD1 | TRBV30 | . | TGTGCCTGGAGTCCGGGGACAGCCCTTCAAGCTTTCTTT | CAWSPGTALQAFF
TRBJ1-4 | . | TRBV30 | . | TGTGCCTGGACTGGGGAGGGAGTTGCAACTAATGAAAAACTGTTTTTT | CAWTGEGVATNEKLFF
TRBJ1-4 | TRBD1 | TRBV19 | . | TGTGCCAGTAGTATCAGGGGACAGGGAGGTGAAAAACTGTTTTTT | CASSIRGQGGEKLFF
TRBJ1-2 | TRBD1 | TRBV4-2 | . | TGTGCCAGCAGCCAACAGACAGGGGAGTTTTATGGCTACACCTTC | CASSQQTGEFYGYTF
TRBJ1-1 | TRBD1 | TRBV2 | . | TGTGCCAGCACCGGGGCCCGACAGGGACTGAACACTGAAGCTTTCTTT | CASTGARQGLNTEAFF